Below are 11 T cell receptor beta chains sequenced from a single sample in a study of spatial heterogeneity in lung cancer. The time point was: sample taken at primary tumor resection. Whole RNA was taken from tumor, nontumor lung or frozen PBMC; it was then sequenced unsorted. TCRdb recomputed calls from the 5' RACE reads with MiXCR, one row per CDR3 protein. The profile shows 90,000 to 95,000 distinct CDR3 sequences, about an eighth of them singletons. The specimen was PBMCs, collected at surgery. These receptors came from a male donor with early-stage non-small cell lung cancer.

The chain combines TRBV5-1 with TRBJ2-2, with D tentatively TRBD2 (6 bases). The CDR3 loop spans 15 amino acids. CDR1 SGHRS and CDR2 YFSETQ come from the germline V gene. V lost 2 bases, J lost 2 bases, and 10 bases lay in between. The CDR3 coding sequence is TGCGCCAGCAGCTTCGGACTATTAAACACCGGGGAGCTGTTTTTT. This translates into CASSFGLLNTGELFF.

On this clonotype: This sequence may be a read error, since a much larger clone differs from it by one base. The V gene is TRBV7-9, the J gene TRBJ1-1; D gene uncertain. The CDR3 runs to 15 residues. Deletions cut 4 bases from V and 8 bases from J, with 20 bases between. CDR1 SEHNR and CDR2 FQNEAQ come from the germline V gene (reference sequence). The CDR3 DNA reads TGTGCCAGCAGCTCAAGGGCCCTTGAGCACCTGGAAGCTTTCTTT. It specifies CASSSRALEHLEAFF.

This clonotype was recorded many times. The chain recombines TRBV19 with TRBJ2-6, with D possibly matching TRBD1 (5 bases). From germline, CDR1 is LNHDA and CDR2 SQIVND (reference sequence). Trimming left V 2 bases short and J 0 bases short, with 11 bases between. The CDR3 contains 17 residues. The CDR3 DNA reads TGTGCCAGTAGTATAAGGACATTAAGCTCTGGGGCCAACGTCCTGACTTTC. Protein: CASSIRTLSSGANVLTF. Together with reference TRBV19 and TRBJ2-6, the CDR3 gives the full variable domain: DGGITQSPKYLFRKEGQNVTLSCEQNLNHDAMYWYRQDPGQGLRLIYYSQIVNDFQKGDIAEGYSVSREKKESFPLTVTSAQKNPTAFYLCASSIRTLSSGANVLTFGAGSRLTVL.

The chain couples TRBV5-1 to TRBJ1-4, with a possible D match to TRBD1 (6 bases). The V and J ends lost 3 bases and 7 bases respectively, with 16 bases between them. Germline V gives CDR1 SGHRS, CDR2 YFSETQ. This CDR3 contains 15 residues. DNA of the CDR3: TGCGCCAGCAGCTCATCCGGACAGAGGAGTGAAAAACTGTTTTTT. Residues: CASSSSGQRSEKLFF.

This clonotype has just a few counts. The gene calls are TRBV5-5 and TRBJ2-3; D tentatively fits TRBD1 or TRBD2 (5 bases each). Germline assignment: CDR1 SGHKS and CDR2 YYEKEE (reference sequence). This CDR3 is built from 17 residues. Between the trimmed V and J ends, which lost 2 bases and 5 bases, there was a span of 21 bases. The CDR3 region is CASSFFFGAGGEDTQYF. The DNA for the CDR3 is TGTGCCAGCAGCTTTTTTTTCGGGGCGGGCGGTGAAGATACGCAGTATTTT. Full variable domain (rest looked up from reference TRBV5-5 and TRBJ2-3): DAGVTQSPTHLIKTRGQQVTLRCSPISGHKSVSWYQQVLGQGPQFIFQYYEKEERGRGNFPDRFSARQFPNYSSELNVNALLLGDSALYLCASSFFFGAGGEDTQYFGPGTRLTVL.

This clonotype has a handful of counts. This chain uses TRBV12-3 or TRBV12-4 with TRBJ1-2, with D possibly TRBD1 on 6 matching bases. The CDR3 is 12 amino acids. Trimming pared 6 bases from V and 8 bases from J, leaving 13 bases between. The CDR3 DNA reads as TGTGCCAGCAGGGGGGGCAACCCAGGCTACACCTTC. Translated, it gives CASRGGNPGYTF.

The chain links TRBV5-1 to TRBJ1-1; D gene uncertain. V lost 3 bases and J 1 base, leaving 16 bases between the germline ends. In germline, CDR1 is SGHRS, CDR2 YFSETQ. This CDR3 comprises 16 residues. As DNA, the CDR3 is TGCGCCAGCAGCTCAGGTCGTGGGTCTCCGAACACTGAAGCTTTCTTT. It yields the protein CASSSGRGSPNTEAFF.

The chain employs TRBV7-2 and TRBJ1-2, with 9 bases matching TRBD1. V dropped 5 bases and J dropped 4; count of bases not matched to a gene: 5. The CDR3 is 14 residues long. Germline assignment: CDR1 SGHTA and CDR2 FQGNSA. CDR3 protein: CASSPGQGPYGYTF. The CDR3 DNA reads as TGTGCCAGCAGCCCCGGACAGGGGCCCTATGGCTACACCTTC.

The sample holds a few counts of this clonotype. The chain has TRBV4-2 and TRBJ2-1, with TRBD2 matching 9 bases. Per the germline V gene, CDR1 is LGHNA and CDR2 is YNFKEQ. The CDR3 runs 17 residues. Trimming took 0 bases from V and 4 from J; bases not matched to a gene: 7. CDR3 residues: CASSQDITSGFYNEQFF. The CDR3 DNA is TGTGCCAGCAGCCAAGATATTACTAGCGGGTTTTACAATGAGCAGTTCTTC.

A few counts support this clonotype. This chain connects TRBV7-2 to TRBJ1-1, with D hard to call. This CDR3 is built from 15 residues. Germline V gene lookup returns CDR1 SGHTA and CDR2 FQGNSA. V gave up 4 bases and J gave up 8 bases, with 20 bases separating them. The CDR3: CASSSRTQRRLEAFF. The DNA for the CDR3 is TGTGCCAGCAGCTCCCGTACCCAGCGACGCCTCGAAGCTTTCTTT.

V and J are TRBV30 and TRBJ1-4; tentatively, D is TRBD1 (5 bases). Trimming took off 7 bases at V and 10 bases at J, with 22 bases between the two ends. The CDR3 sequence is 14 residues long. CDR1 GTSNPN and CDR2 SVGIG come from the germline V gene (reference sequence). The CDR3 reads CASVRSRANGKLFF. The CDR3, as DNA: TGTGCCTCCGTTCGATCCAGGGCTAACGGAAAACTGTTTTTT. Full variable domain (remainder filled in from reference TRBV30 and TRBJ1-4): SQTIHQWPATLVQPVGSPLSLECTVEGTSNPNLYWYRQAAGRGLQLLFYSVGIGQISSEVPQNLSASRPQDRQFILSSKKLLLSDSGFYLCASVRSRANGKLFFGSGTQLSVL.